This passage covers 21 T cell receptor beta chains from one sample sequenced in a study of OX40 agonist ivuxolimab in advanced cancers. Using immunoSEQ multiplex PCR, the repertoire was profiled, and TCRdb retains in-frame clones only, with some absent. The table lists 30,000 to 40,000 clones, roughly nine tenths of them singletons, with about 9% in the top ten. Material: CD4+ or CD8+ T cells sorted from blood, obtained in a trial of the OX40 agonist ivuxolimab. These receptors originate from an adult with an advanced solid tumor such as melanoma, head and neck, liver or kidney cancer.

The CDR3 DNA is TGTGCCAGCAGCTTAAGCAGGGGCCGGAGCACTGAAGCTTTCTTT. Residues: CASSLSRGRSTEAFF. J is TRBJ1-1 and V is TRBV7-2, with a weak D call TRBD1 (6 bases). The CDR3 runs 15 residues. V gave up 2 bases and J gave up 4 bases, with 14 bases separating them. CDR1 SGHTA and CDR2 FQGNSA come from the germline V gene.

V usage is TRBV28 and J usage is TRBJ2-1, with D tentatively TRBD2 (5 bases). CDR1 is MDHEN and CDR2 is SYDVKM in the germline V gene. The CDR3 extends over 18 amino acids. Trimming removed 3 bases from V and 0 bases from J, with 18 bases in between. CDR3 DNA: TGTGCCAGCAGTTTTGACTACATCCCTAGGAGCTCCTACAATGAGCAGTTCTTC. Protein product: CASSFDYIPRSSYNEQFF.

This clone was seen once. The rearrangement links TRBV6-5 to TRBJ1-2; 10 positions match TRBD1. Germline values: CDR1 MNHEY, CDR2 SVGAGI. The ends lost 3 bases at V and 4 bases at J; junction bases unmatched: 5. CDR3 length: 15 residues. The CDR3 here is CASSYMDRGIYGYTF. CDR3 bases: TGTGCCAGCAGTTATATGGACAGGGGGATCTATGGCTACACCTTC.

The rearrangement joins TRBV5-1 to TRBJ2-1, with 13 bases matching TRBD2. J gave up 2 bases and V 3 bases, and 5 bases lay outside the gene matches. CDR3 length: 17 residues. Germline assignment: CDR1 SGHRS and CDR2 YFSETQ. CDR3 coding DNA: TGCGCCAGCAGCTCACTACTAGCGGGAGGGACCTACAATGAGCAGTTCTTC. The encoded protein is CASSSLLAGGTYNEQFF.

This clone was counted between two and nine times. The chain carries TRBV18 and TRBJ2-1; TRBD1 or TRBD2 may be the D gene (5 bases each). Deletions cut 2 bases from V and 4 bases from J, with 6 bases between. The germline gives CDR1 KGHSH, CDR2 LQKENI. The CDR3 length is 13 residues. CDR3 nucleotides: TGTGCCAGCTCACCAGGGGGTTACAATGAGCAGTTCTTC. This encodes CASSPGGYNEQFF.

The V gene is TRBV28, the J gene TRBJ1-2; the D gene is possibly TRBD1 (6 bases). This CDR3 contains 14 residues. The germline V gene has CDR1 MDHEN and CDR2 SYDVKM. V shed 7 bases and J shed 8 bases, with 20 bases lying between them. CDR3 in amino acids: CASTLGQGFWGYTF. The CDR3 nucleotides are TGTGCCAGCACCTTGGGGCAGGGGTTCTGGGGCTACACCTTC.

The CDR3, as DNA: TGTGCCAGCATCCGGGACAGAAGGGAAAAACTGTTTTTT. Encoded protein: CASIRDRREKLFF. The rearrangement joins TRBV6-6 to TRBJ1-4, with 7 positions matching TRBD1. The CDR3 is 13 amino acids. Per the germline V gene, CDR1 is MNHNY and CDR2 is SVGAGI (reference sequence). J gave up 8 bases and V 7 bases, and 7 bases lay outside the gene matches.

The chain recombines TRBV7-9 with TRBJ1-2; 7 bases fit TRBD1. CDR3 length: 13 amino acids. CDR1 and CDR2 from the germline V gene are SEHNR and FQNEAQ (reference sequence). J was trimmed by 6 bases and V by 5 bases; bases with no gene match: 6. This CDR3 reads CASSPTGSHGYTF. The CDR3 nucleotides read TGTGCCAGCAGCCCGACAGGGAGCCATGGCTACACCTTC.

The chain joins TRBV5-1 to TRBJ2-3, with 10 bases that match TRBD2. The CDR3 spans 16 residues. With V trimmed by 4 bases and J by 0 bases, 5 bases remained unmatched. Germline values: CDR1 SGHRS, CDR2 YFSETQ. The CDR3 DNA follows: TGCGCCAGCAGCCTCCTGACTAGCGGGAGCACAGATACGCAGTATTTT. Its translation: CASSLLTSGSTDTQYF.

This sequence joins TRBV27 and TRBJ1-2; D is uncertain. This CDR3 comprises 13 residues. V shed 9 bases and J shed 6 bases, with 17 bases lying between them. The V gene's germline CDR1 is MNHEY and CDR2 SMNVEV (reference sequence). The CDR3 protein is CASRLGSTDGYTF. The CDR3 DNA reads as TGTGCCAGTAGATTAGGGTCAACGGATGGCTACACCTTC.

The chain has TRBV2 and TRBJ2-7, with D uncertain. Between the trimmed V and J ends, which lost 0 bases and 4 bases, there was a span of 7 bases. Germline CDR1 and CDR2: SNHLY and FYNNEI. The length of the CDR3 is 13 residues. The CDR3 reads CASSEAFLYEQYF. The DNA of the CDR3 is TGTGCCAGCAGTGAAGCGTTTTTATACGAGCAGTACTTC. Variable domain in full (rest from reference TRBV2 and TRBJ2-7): EPEVTQTPSHQVTQMGQEVILRCVPISNHLYFYWYRQILGQKVEFLVSFYNNEISEKSEIFDDQFSVERPDGSNFTLKIRSTKLEDSAMYFCASSEAFLYEQYFGPGTRLTVT.

CDR3 residues: CASSPRLAGGISYNEQFF. The CDR3 coding sequence is TGTGCCAGCAGCCCGAGACTAGCGGGAGGCATTTCTTACAATGAGCAGTTCTTC. V and J are TRBV7-8 and TRBJ2-1, with 13 positions matching TRBD2. After removal of 5 bases from V and 4 bases from J, the junction contained 11 bases not matched to a gene. The germline V gene encodes CDR1 SGHVS and CDR2 FQNEAQ. The CDR3 contains 18 residues.

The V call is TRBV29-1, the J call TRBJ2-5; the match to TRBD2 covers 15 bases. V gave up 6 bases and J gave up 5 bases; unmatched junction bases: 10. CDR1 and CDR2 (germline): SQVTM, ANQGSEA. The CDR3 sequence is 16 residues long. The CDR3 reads CSVGLAGGVEWETQYF. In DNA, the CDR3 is TGCAGCGTGGGACTAGCGGGAGGTGTGGAATGGGAGACCCAGTACTTC.

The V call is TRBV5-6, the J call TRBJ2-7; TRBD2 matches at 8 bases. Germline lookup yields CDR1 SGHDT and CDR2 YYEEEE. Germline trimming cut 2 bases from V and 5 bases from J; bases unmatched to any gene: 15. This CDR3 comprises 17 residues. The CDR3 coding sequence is TGTGCCAGCAGCTTTCGAGGGGGGAGCGGGAGAGGCCACGAGCAGTACTTC. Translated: CASSFRGGSGRGHEQYF.

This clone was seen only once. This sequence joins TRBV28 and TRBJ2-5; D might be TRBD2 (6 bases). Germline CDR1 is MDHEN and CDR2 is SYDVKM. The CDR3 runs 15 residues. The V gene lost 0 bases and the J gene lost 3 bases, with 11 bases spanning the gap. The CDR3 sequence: CASSLWGLTKETQYF. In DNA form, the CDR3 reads TGTGCCAGCAGTTTATGGGGACTCACAAAAGAGACCCAGTACTTC. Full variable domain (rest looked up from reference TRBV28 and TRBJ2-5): DVKVTQSSRYLVKRTGEKVFLECVQDMDHENMFWYRQDPGLGLRLIYFSYDVKMKEKGDIPEGYSVSREKKERFSLILESASTNQTSMYLCASSLWGLTKETQYFGPGTRLLVL.

The chain's CDR3 is CAWSVARLGIGGYTF. The DNA for the CDR3 is TGTGCCTGGAGTGTAGCACGGTTAGGAATCGGTGGCTACACCTTC. The V call is TRBV30, the J call TRBJ1-2; D remains unclear. Trimming cost V 0 bases and J 7 bases, with 18 bases left between them. The CDR3 has 15 residues. Germline V gene lookup returns CDR1 GTSNPN and CDR2 SVGIG (reference sequence). Looking up the rest from reference TRBV30 and TRBJ1-2 gives the full variable domain: SQTIHQWPATLVQPVGSPLSLECTVEGTSNPNLYWYRQAAGRGLQLLFYSVGIGQISSEVPQNLSASRPQDRQFILSSKKLLLSDSGFYLCAWSVARLGIGGYTFGSGTRLTVV.

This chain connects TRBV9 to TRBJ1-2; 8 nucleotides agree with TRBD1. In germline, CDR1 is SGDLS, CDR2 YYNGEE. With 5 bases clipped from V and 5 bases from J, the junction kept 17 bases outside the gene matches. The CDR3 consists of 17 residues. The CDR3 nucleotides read TGTGCCAGCAGAGAGTGGGGTTCGACAGGGGTCAGGTATGGCTACACCTTC. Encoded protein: CASREWGSTGVRYGYTF.

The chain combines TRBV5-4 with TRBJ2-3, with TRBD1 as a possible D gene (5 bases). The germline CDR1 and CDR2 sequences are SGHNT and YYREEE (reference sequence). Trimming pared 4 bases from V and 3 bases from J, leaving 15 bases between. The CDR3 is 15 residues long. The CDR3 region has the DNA TGTGCCAGCAGCGGGGCCCCATCGAGGACAGATACGCAGTATTTT. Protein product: CASSGAPSRTDTQYF.

The CDR3 DNA reads as TGTGCCAGCTGGACCGCGGCCGAGCAGTACTTC. Its protein is CASWTAAEQYF. The rearrangement uses TRBV6-8 and TRBJ2-7, with D unclear. The V gene lost 8 bases and the J gene lost 6 bases, with 11 bases spanning the gap. This CDR3 spans 11 amino acids. In germline, CDR1 is MNHGY, CDR2 SAAAGT.

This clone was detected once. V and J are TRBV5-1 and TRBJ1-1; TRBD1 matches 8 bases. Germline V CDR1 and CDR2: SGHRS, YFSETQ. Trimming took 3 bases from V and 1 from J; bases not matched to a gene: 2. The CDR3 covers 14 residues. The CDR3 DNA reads TGCGCCAGCAGCTCCGGACAGGGGAACACTGAAGCTTTCTTT. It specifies CASSSGQGNTEAFF.

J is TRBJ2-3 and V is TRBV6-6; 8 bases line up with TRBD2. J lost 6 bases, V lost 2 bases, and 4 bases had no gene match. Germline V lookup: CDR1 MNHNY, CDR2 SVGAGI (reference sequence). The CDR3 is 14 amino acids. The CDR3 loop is CASSYEGLGDTQYF. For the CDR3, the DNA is TGTGCCAGCAGTTACGAGGGACTAGGGGATACGCAGTATTTT.